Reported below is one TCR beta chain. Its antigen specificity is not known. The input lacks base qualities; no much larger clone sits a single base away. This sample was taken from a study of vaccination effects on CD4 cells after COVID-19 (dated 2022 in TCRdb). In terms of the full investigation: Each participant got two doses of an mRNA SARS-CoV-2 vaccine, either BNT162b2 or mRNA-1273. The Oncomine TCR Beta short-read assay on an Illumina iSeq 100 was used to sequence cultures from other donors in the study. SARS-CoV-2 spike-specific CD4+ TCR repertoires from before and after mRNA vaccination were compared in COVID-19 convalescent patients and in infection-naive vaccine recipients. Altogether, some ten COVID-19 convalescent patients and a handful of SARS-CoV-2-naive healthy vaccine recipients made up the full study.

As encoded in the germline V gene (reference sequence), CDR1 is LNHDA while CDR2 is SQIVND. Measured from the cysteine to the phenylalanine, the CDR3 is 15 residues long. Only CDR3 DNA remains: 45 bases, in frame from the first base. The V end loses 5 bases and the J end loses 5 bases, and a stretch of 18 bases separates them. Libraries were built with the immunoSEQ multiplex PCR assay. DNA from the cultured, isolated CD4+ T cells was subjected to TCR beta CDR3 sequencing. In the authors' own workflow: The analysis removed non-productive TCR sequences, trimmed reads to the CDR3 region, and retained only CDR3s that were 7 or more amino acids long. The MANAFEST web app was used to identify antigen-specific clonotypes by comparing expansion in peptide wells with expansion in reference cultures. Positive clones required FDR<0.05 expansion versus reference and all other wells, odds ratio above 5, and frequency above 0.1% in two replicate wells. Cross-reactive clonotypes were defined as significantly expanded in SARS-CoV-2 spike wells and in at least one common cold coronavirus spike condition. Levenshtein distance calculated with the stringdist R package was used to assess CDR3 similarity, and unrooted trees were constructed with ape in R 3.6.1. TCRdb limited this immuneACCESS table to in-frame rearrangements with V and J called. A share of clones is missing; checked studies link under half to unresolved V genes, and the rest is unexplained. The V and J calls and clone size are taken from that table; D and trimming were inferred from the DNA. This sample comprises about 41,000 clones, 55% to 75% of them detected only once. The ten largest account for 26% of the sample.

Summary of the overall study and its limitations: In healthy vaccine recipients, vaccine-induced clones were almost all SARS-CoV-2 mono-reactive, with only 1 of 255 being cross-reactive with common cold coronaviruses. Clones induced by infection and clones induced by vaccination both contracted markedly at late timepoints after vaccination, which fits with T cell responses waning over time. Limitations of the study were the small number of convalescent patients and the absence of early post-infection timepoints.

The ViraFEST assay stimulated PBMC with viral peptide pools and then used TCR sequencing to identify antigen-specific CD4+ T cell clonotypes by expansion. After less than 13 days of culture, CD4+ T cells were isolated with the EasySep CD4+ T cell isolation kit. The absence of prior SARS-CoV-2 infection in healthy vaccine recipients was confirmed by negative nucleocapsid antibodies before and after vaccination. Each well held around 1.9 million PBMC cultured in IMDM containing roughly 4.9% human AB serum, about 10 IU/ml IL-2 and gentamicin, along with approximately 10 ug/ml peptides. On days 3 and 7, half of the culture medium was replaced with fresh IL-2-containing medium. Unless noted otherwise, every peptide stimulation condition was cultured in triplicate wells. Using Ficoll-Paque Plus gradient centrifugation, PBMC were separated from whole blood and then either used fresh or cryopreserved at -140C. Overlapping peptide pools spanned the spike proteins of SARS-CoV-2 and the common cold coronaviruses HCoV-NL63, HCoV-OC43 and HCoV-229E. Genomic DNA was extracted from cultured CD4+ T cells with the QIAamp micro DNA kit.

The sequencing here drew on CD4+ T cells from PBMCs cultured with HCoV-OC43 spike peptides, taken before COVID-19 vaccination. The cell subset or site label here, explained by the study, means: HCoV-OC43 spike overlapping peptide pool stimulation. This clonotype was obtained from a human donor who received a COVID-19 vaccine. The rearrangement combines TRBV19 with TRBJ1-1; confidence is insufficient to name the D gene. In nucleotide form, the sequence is TGTGCCAGTAGTTCCGGCCGTGGCAGAGGGACTGAAGCTTTCTTT. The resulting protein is CASSSGRGRGTEAFF.